Listed here is a single T cell receptor beta chain. Its antigen is undetermined. The length of the CDR3 is 15 residues. Trimming took off 4 bases at V and 2 bases at J, with 13 bases between the two ends. From germline, CDR1 is MNHNS and CDR2 SASEGT. The sample originates from a study of cytomegalovirus exposure and HLA in healthy donors. Study conclusions and caveats: For most TCR sequences rarity was the rule, although some public TCRs occurred in many donors.

Primers: 60 Vbeta forward and 13 Jbeta reverse. The protocol was immunoSEQ multiplex PCR, while the TCRdb copy is restricted to in-frame clones and leaves out a portion. The profile shows some 140,000 clones, more than 75% of them singletons. The chain recombines TRBV6-1 with TRBJ2-3, with TRBD2 as a possible D gene (5 bases). What was sequenced was PBMCs. This TCR came from a female donor in good health and CMV-seronegative. DNA for the CDR3: TGTGCCAGCAGTGTTTGGGCTAGCACCACAGATACGCAGTATTTT. This translates into CASSVWASTTDTQYF.